The present T cell receptor (beta chain) was sequenced within a study of blood T cells in healthy people across ages. With 3 bases removed from V and 5 bases from J, the gap between germline ends came to 17 bases. CDR3 length equals 15 residues. Per the germline V gene, CDR1 is LNHNV and CDR2 is YYDKDF (reference sequence). Findings and limits, study-wide: Per million T cells, the diversity of TCR beta decreased roughly linearly as age advanced. A strong correlation was seen between TCR beta diversity and naive T cell percentage.

The sample holds a few counts of this clonotype. Its antigen remains unidentified. Through a sample-barcoded 5' primer and a J-beta primer mix, a second PCR was run for roughly 7 to 12 cycles. In TCRdb, the 5' RACE reads were re-called with MiXCR into one record per CDR3 protein. The table includes roughly 680,000 distinct CDR3 sequences, over 45% detected once. Individuals who donated were healthy Caucasians from Russia aged roughly 6 to 100. This clonotype was sampled from an older woman in good health. V usage is TRBV15 and J usage is TRBJ2-7; D is perhaps TRBD2 (6 bases). The sequenced sample consisted of blood. The chain's CDR3 is CATSRGPSSADEQYF. CDR3 in DNA: TGTGCCACCAGCAGGGGCCCTTCTAGCGCGGACGAGCAGTACTTC.